Listed below are T cell receptor beta chains from one sample, sequenced in a study of cytomegalovirus exposure and HLA in healthy donors. Clones were read by immunoSEQ multiplex PCR, and TCRdb kept only the in-frame ones, dropping some. The sample shows 330,000 or so clones, 75% to 90% of them seen only once. The source material was PBMCs. Every receptor here comes from a woman between 18 and 29 years old in good health and CMV-seronegative. Each CDR3 is given with its conserved first and last residue. A D gene is named only where the DNA matches it firmly. Clone size is given for some rows only: seen once, a few or many times, or a class if the clone is expanded.

v_call: TRBV4-3
d_call: TRBD2
clone_size: -
j_call: TRBJ2-1
cdr3_aa: CASSGITSGRGGYNEQFF
cdr3_nt: TGCGCCAGCAGCGGGATAACTAGCGGTCGAGGGGGTTACAATGAGCAGTTCTTC

v_call: TRBV5-6
d_call: TRBD1
clone_size: -
j_call: TRBJ1-1
cdr3_aa: CASSLGTGMGTEAFF
cdr3_nt: TGTGCCAGCAGCTTGGGGACAGGGATGGGCACTGAAGCTTTCTTT

v_call: TRBV6-5
d_call: -
clone_size: -
j_call: TRBJ2-1
cdr3_aa: CASSYSFAENEQFF
cdr3_nt: TGTGCCAGCAGTTACTCGTTTGCGGAAAATGAGCAGTTCTTC

v_call: TRBV29-1
d_call: TRBD2
clone_size: -
j_call: TRBJ2-7
cdr3_aa: CSVEGGAGGEQYF
cdr3_nt: TGCAGCGTTGAAGGTGGAGCGGGAGGCGAGCAGTACTTC

v_call: TRBV18
d_call: -
clone_size: few
j_call: TRBJ2-7
cdr3_aa: CASSRGEPPYEQYF
cdr3_nt: TGTGCCAGCTCACGCGGGGAGCCTCCCTACGAGCAGTACTTC

v_call: TRBV27
d_call: TRBD2
clone_size: once
j_call: TRBJ2-1
cdr3_aa: CASSLALAGDIEQFF
cdr3_nt: TGTGCCAGCAGTTTAGCGCTAGCGGGAGACATTGAGCAGTTCTTC

v_call: TRBV18
d_call: -
clone_size: -
j_call: TRBJ2-1
cdr3_aa: CASSPREVPGNEQFF
cdr3_nt: TGTGCCAGCTCACCGAGGGAGGTCCCTGGCAATGAGCAGTTCTTC

v_call: TRBV19
d_call: TRBD2
clone_size: -
j_call: TRBJ2-7
cdr3_aa: CASTGLAGGQNEQYF
cdr3_nt: TGTGCCAGTACGGGACTAGCGGGAGGGCAGAACGAGCAGTACTTC

v_call: TRBV7-2
d_call: TRBD2
clone_size: -
j_call: TRBJ2-3
cdr3_aa: CASTGLAGTTDTQYF
cdr3_nt: TGTGCCAGCACGGGACTAGCGGGAACCACAGATACGCAGTATTTT

v_call: TRBV27
d_call: -
clone_size: -
j_call: TRBJ2-7
cdr3_aa: CATAPGLGGYEQYF
cdr3_nt: TGTGCCACCGCCCCGGGACTGGGGGGCTACGAGCAGTACTTC

v_call: TRBV30
d_call: -
clone_size: few
j_call: TRBJ1-2
cdr3_aa: CAWSRGGDYGYTF
cdr3_nt: TGTGCCTGGAGTCGGGGCGGGGACTATGGCTACACCTTC

v_call: TRBV9
d_call: -
clone_size: -
j_call: TRBJ2-7
cdr3_aa: CASSVLEGSSYEQYF
cdr3_nt: TGTGCCAGCAGCGTATTGGAAGGGAGCTCCTACGAGCAGTACTTC

v_call: TRBV2
d_call: -
clone_size: -
j_call: TRBJ1-1
cdr3_aa: CASSEGRGSTEAFF
cdr3_nt: TGTGCCAGCAGCGAAGGGCGGGGTTCCACTGAAGCTTTCTTT

v_call: TRBV5-6
d_call: TRBD1
clone_size: -
j_call: TRBJ2-1
cdr3_aa: CASSLDRDYNEQFF
cdr3_nt: TGTGCCAGCAGCTTAGACAGGGACTACAATGAGCAGTTCTTC

v_call: TRBV6-5
d_call: -
clone_size: -
j_call: TRBJ1-1
cdr3_aa: CASSQTTGYTEAFF
cdr3_nt: TGTGCCAGCAGTCAGACCACGGGGTATACTGAAGCTTTCTTT

v_call: TRBV18
d_call: -
clone_size: -
j_call: TRBJ1-4
cdr3_aa: CASSPRTDPEKLFF
cdr3_nt: TGTGCCAGCTCACCACGGACAGATCCAGAAAAACTGTTTTTT

v_call: TRBV7-6
d_call: TRBD2
clone_size: -
j_call: TRBJ2-7
cdr3_aa: CASSLATRLAGGSSYEQYF
cdr3_nt: TGTGCCAGCAGCTTAGCTACTCGGCTAGCGGGAGGCAGCTCCTACGAGCAGTACTTC

v_call: TRBV10-1
d_call: TRBD1
clone_size: -
j_call: TRBJ1-2
cdr3_aa: CASSEGQGGGYTF
cdr3_nt: TGCGCCAGCAGTGAAGGACAGGGGGGTGGCTACACCTTC

v_call: TRBV7-9
d_call: TRBD1
clone_size: -
j_call: TRBJ2-1
cdr3_aa: CASSALRDSRVNEQFF
cdr3_nt: TGTGCCAGCAGCGCCTTGAGGGACAGCCGAGTCAATGAGCAGTTCTTC

v_call: TRBV27
d_call: -
clone_size: -
j_call: TRBJ1-2
cdr3_aa: CASSLRGGASTDVYGYTF
cdr3_nt: TGTGCCAGCAGCCTCCGAGGGGGGGCCTCTACTGATGTCTATGGCTACACCTTC

v_call: TRBV28
d_call: TRBD2
clone_size: -
j_call: TRBJ2-7
cdr3_aa: CASRGTSPYYEQYF
cdr3_nt: TGTGCCAGCAGGGGGACTAGCCCATACTACGAGCAGTACTTC

v_call: TRBV7-9
d_call: -
clone_size: -
j_call: TRBJ2-3
cdr3_aa: CASSLGGFPTDTQYF
cdr3_nt: TGTGCCAGCAGCTTAGGCGGTTTTCCCACAGATACGCAGTATTTT

v_call: TRBV4-1
d_call: TRBD1
clone_size: -
j_call: TRBJ1-2
cdr3_aa: CASSQLDRVSYGYTF
cdr3_nt: TGCGCCAGCAGCCAGCTGGACAGGGTGAGCTATGGCTACACCTTC

v_call: TRBV9
d_call: -
clone_size: -
j_call: TRBJ1-3
cdr3_aa: CASSPLGGPGNTIYF
cdr3_nt: TGTGCCAGCAGCCCCCTCGGAGGCCCTGGAAACACCATATATTTT

v_call: TRBV7-3
d_call: -
clone_size: few
j_call: TRBJ2-3
cdr3_aa: CASSSQGRGTDTQYF
cdr3_nt: TGTGCCAGCAGCTCACAGGGTCGGGGCACAGATACGCAGTATTTT